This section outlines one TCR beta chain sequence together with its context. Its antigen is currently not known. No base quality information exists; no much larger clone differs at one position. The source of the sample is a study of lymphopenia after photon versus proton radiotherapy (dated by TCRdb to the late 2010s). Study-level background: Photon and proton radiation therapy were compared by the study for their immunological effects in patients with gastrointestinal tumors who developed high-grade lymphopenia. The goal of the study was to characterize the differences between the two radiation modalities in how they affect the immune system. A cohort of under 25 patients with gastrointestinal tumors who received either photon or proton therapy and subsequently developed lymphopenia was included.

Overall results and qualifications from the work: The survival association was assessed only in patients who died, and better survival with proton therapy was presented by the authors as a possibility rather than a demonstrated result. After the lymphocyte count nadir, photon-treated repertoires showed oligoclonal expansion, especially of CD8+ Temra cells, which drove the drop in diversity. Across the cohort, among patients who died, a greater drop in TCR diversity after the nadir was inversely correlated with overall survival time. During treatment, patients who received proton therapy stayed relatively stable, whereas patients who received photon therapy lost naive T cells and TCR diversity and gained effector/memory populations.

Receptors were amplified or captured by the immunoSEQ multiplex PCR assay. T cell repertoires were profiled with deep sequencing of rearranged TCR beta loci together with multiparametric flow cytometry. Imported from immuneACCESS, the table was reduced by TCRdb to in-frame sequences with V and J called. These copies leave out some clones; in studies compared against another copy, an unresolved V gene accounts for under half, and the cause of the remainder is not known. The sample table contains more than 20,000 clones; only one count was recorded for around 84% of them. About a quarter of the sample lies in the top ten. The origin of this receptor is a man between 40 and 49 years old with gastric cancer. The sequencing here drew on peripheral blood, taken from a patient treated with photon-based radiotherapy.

Read as DNA, the sequence is TGTGCCTGGAGTAATCGAGGGGAAAAACTGTTTTTT. Its product reads: CAWSNRGEKLFF. The chain was built from TRBV30 and TRBJ1-4; confidence is insufficient to name the D gene. Relative to germline, V is 2 bases shorter and J is 8 bases shorter, with 9 bases between their ends. CDR1 is given as GTSNPN and CDR2 as SVGIG, both from the germline V gene (reference sequence). From its cysteine to its phenylalanine, the CDR3 spans 12 amino acids. This entry keeps only the CDR3 DNA: 36 bases, framed from base 1.